This TCR beta chain was found in a study of T cell responses to AZD1222 COVID-19 vaccine. Clones were sequenced by immunoSEQ multiplex PCR, and TCRdb holds only the in-frame ones, with some missing. The repertoire has roughly 160,000 clones, just over 90% of them found once; the top ten carry 4.4%. Regarding the study as a whole: Two AZD1222 administrations were followed by greater Spike-specific TCR breadth and depth. The donor group comprised mostly white British people and more females; the analysis possibly underestimated clonal diversity.

For this clone: Its cognate antigen is unknown.

CDR3 length equals 13 residues. V gave up 3 bases and J gave up 8 bases, with 13 bases separating them. Germline V lookup: CDR1 MGHRA, CDR2 YSYEKL. Source: peripheral blood, taken on day 0 of MenACWY control vaccination. The origin of this receptor is an adult in good health. The chain joins TRBV4-1 to TRBJ1-2; D unclear. In DNA form, the CDR3 reads TGCGCCAGCAGCCAGAGTGGGGTCCAGGGCTACACCTTC. It codes for CASSQSGVQGYTF.